Listed here are 18 T cell receptor beta chains from one sample, sequenced in a study of blood T cell repertoires in COVID-19. The repertoire was sequenced with immunoSEQ multiplex PCR; TCRdb's copy has only in-frame clones and lacks some. The sample holds 150,000 to 200,000 clones; about 80% are singletons and the top ten take over 10%. The sequencing sample was made of peripheral blood. These receptor sequences come from a man in his sixties or seventies who had recovered from COVID-19.

The CDR3 spells CASSKNTGLGEQYF. The CDR3, as DNA: TGTGCCAGCAGTAAAAATACAGGGCTGGGCGAGCAGTACTTC. V gene TRBV6-2 or TRBV6-3 combines with J gene TRBJ2-7; TRBD1 is a possible D gene (6 bases). The CDR3 loop spans 14 amino acids. Germline V CDR1 and CDR2: MNHEY, SVGEGT. Trimming cost V 5 bases and J 6 bases, with 17 bases left between them.

The rearrangement links TRBV5-1 to TRBJ2-1, with TRBD2 matching over 9 bases. The germline V gene has CDR1 SGHRS and CDR2 YFSETQ. The CDR3 loop spans 17 amino acids. After removal of 4 bases from V and 1 base from J, the junction contained 9 bases not matched to a gene. In DNA form, the CDR3 reads TGCGCCAGCAGCCCGCGACTAGCGGAACAATCCTACAATGAGCAGTTCTTC. It specifies CASSPRLAEQSYNEQFF. The variable domain in full, completed from reference TRBV5-1 and TRBJ2-1, reads KAGVTQTPRYLIKTRGQQVTLSCSPISGHRSVSWYQQTPGQGLQFLFEYFSETQRNKGNFPGRFSGRQFSNSRSEMNVSTLELGDSALYLCASSPRLAEQSYNEQFFGPGTRLTVL.

The chain uses TRBV18 and TRBJ2-1, with 11 bases matching TRBD2. This CDR3 has 18 amino acids. Trimming cost V 3 bases and J 6 bases; bases outside gene matches: 13. CDR1 KGHSH and CDR2 LQKENI come from the germline V gene. CDR3 sequence reads: CASSPLGQGLAETNEQFF. Here the CDR3 DNA reads TGTGCCAGCTCACCTCTCGGTCAGGGACTAGCGGAAACCAATGAGCAGTTCTTC.

The chain joins TRBV6-5 to TRBJ1-6, with D possibly TRBD1 on 5 matching bases. There are 15 residues in the CDR3. V was pared by 8 bases and J by 10 bases, with 21 bases between. Germline V gene sequence: CDR1 MNHEY, CDR2 SVGAGI. The CDR3 sequence: CASCQLAGPRSPLHF. In DNA, the CDR3 is TGTGCCAGCTGCCAGTTGGCAGGGCCGCGGTCACCCCTCCACTTT.

CDR3 region: CASSIQGIAGVDEQYF. The CDR3 bases are TGTGCCAGCAGCATACAGGGGATAGCGGGAGTTGATGAGCAGTACTTC. The rearrangement links TRBV7-8 to TRBJ2-7, with 9 bases matching TRBD2. Germline values: CDR1 SGHVS, CDR2 FQNEAQ. V gave up 5 bases and J gave up 7 bases; unmatched junction bases: 15. The CDR3 covers 16 residues. Using reference TRBV7-8 and TRBJ2-7 for the parts outside the CDR3, the full variable domain is GAGVSQSPRYKVAKRGQDVALRCDPISGHVSLFWYQQALGQGPEFLTYFQNEAQLDKSGLPSDRFFAERPEGSVSTLKIQRTQQEDSAVYLCASSIQGIAGVDEQYFGPGTRLTVT.

This rearrangement joins TRBV7-2 to TRBJ2-5, with 8 bases that match TRBD2. The CDR3 contains 16 residues. Germline-derived CDR1 and CDR2 are SGHTA and FQGNSA. V lost 1 base and J lost 3; bases outside the gene matches: 7. The CDR3 DNA sequence: TGTGCCAGCAGCTTAGTCCTGCTAGCGGGTGAAGAGACCCAGTACTTC. Its translation: CASSLVLLAGEETQYF.

This chain links TRBV6-6 with TRBJ2-7; 8 bases line up with TRBD2. The CDR3 contains 13 residues. V lost 7 bases and J lost 3; bases outside the gene matches: 5. Germline CDR1 and CDR2: MNHNY and SVGAGI (reference sequence). The DNA of the CDR3 is TGTGCCAGCATTGCCGGGACTAGCTACGAGCAGTACTTC. Amino acids: CASIAGTSYEQYF.

This sequence joins TRBV4-3 and TRBJ2-2; D perhaps matches TRBD2 (6 bases). V was clipped by 0 bases and J by 1 base, with 9 bases between them. This CDR3 has 16 amino acids. Germline-derived CDR1 and CDR2 are LGHNA and YSLEER. The CDR3 DNA reads as TGCGCCAGCAGCCAAGATCTAGCGAAGAACACCGGGGAGCTGTTTTTT. Amino acid sequence: CASSQDLAKNTGELFF.

CDR3 protein: CASSYPSTGAETQYF. The CDR3 coding sequence is TGTGCCAGCAGTTACCCTTCGACAGGGGCAGAGACCCAGTACTTC. V usage is TRBV6-2 or TRBV6-3 and J usage is TRBJ2-5; 8 bases match TRBD1. V dropped 2 bases and J dropped 4; count of bases not matched to a gene: 6. The length of the CDR3 is 15 residues. CDR1 is MNHEY, CDR2 SVGEGT, per germline.

V usage is TRBV6-1 and J usage is TRBJ2-5; 8 bases fit TRBD1. The V segment lost 2 bases and the J segment 5 bases; nucleotides outside the gene matches: 10. The germline V gene encodes CDR1 MNHNS and CDR2 SASEGT. The CDR3 consists of 16 residues. CDR3 nucleotides: TGTGCCAGCAGTGAATTAGGTTCTACAGGGGGTGAGACCCAGTACTTC. Translated, it gives CASSELGSTGGETQYF.

This clone was counted once. DNA for the CDR3: TGTGCCAGCAGCTTAGACAGGGCCCCCTCCTACGAGCAGTACTTC. Its translation: CASSLDRAPSYEQYF. The chain recombines TRBV7-9 with TRBJ2-7, with D possibly matching TRBD1 (6 bases). The CDR3 extends over 15 amino acids. Looked up from germline, CDR1 is SEHNR and CDR2 is FQNEAQ (reference sequence). Trimming cost V 1 base and J 0 bases, with 10 bases left between them.

CDR3 coding DNA: TGTGCCAGCAGCTTGAGTGACAGGCCAGGCAATGAGCAGTTCTTC. This translates into CASSLSDRPGNEQFF. J is TRBJ2-1 and V is TRBV5-4; a weak D match, TRBD1 (6 bases). CDR1 SGHNT and CDR2 YYREEE come from the germline V gene (reference sequence). This CDR3 has 15 residues. V was shortened by 1 base and J by 6 bases, with 14 bases between the two germline ends.

This chain uses TRBV2 with TRBJ2-7; D may be TRBD1 (5 bases). Germline CDR1 and CDR2: SNHLY and FYNNEI. The CDR3 totals 14 residues. V lost 3 bases and J lost 2, with 11 bases in between. CDR3 amino acids: CASSEAGPPYEQYF. CDR3 nucleotide sequence: TGTGCCAGCAGTGAGGCAGGGCCCCCCTACGAGCAGTACTTC.

This clone was seen at least ten times. The chain is built from TRBV19 and TRBJ2-1; 10 nucleotides match TRBD2. V dropped 4 bases and J dropped 8; count of bases not matched to a gene: 5. The length of the CDR3 is 14 residues. Germline CDR1 reads LNHDA; CDR2 reads SQIVND (reference sequence). CDR3 DNA: TGTGCCAGTAGTAAACTAGCGGGGAGCGATGAGCAGTTCTTC. This sequence encodes CASSKLAGSDEQFF. Variable domain in full (rest from reference TRBV19 and TRBJ2-1): DGGITQSPKYLFRKEGQNVTLSCEQNLNHDAMYWYRQDPGQGLRLIYYSQIVNDFQKGDIAEGYSVSREKKESFPLTVTSAQKNPTAFYLCASSKLAGSDEQFFGPGTRLTVL.

V is TRBV5-1 and J is TRBJ2-7; D ambiguous. CDR3 size: 14 residues. V dropped 2 bases and J dropped 4 bases, with 13 bases sitting between them. Germline V gene sequence: CDR1 SGHRS, CDR2 YFSETQ. CDR3: CASSLNYQVYEQYF. CDR3 DNA: TGCGCCAGCAGCTTAAATTACCAGGTGTACGAGCAGTACTTC.

The CDR3 DNA reads as TGCGCCAGCAGCCAGGTTTTAGCGGGAGCCGGGGAGCTGTTTTTT. Amino acid sequence: CASSQVLAGAGELFF. The gene calls are TRBV4-1 and TRBJ2-2; 9 bases agree with TRBD2. V shed 3 bases and J 6 bases; nucleotides not matched to a gene: 5. Germline V gene lookup returns CDR1 MGHRA and CDR2 YSYEKL. The CDR3 runs to 15 residues.

The V gene is TRBV10-3, the J gene TRBJ2-3; D gene ambiguous. The germline V gene has CDR1 ENHRY and CDR2 SYGVKD. Trimming took 0 bases from V and 6 from J, leaving 19 bases between them. CDR3 length: 17 amino acids. As DNA, the CDR3 is TGTGCCATCAGTGAGTCTGGTTACAGTCCCGCATTGGATACGCAGTATTTT. Translated, it gives CAISESGYSPALDTQYF.

V and J are TRBV19 and TRBJ2-5, with 12 bases fitting TRBD2. This CDR3 region has 15 residues. CDR1 and CDR2 (germline): LNHDA, SQIVND (reference sequence). V shed 7 bases, J shed 1 base, and the junction held 4 bases outside the gene matches. The DNA of the CDR3 is TGTGCCAGTACGGGGACTAGCGGGTCCCAAGAGACCCAGTACTTC. Residues: CASTGTSGSQETQYF.